A selection of T cell receptor beta chains follows, all from one sample in a study of a mutant IDH1 vaccine in newly diagnosed glioma. TCRdb's copy holds only in-frame clones and misses some; the assay was immunoSEQ multiplex PCR. The sample consists of about 65,000 clones, roughly 81% of them appearing once. These TCRs' antigens remain unknown. The sequencing used PBMCs, collected from a glioma patient whose treatment included an IDH1 peptide vaccine. Every receptor here comes from a man aged 35 to 55 with glioma. Each CDR3 is given with its conserved first and last residue. The D gene is left open where the match is weak. Clone size appears in some rows only: once, few, many, or a class for an expanded clone.

D: TRBD2; size: .; V: TRBV4-1; J: TRBJ2-5; DNA: TGCGCCAGCAGCCAAGATCGGGGGTTTAGCGGGGGGAAGATGACCCAGTACTTC; CDR3: CASSQDRGFSGGKMTQYF
D: TRBD2; size: .; V: TRBV9; J: TRBJ2-7; DNA: TGTGCCAGCAGCGTAGGGGTACTAGCGGGATTCCAAGAGCAGTACTTC; CDR3: CASSVGVLAGFQEQYF
D: TRBD1; size: .; V: TRBV7-9; J: TRBJ1-5; DNA: TGTGCCAGCAGCTCTAGAGGACAGGGGGTAAATCAGCCCCAGCATTTT; CDR3: CASSSRGQGVNQPQHF
D: .; size: .; V: TRBV5-4; J: TRBJ2-5; DNA: TGTGCCAGCAGCGGAAGACGGGGAGAGACCCAGTACTTC; CDR3: CASSGRRGETQYF
D: TRBD1; size: .; V: TRBV6-4; J: TRBJ2-1; DNA: TGTGCCAGCAGCACTAAGGACAGGGCTGGGAATGAGCAGTTCTTC; CDR3: CASSTKDRAGNEQFF
D: .; size: .; V: TRBV18; J: TRBJ2-7; DNA: TGTGCCAGCTCACCTGACCAGGGGAGCTCCTACGAGCAGCACTTC; CDR3: CASSPDQGSSYEQHF
D: TRBD1; size: medium-sized; V: TRBV5-6; J: TRBJ2-2; DNA: TGTGCCAGCAGCTTCTTAAAAGGGACAGGGGACACCGGGGAGCTGTTTTTT; CDR3: CASSFLKGTGDTGELFF
D: TRBD1; size: .; V: TRBV29-1; J: TRBJ2-3; DNA: TGCAGCGTTGCGACAGGGGGAAGCACAGATACGCAGTATTTT; CDR3: CSVATGGSTDTQYF
D: .; size: .; V: TRBV25-1; J: TRBJ2-1; DNA: TGTGCCAGCAGTGAATGGGGGGAGCCGCTCTACAATGAGCAGTTCTTC; CDR3: CASSEWGEPLYNEQFF
D: .; size: .; V: TRBV10-3; J: TRBJ2-5; DNA: TGTGCCATCAGTGACTCCGCGACCCAGTACTTC; CDR3: CAISDSATQYF
D: .; size: .; V: TRBV6-7; J: TRBJ1-5; DNA: TGTGCCAGTAGTTACTCGTCCAGGGGAGGTTGCAATCAGCCCCAGCATTTT; CDR3: CASSYSSRGGCNQPQHF
D: .; size: .; V: TRBV4-2; J: TRBJ2-4; DNA: TGTGCCAGCAGCCAAGAGATTATGGGTTCGGTCAAAAACATTCAGTACTTC; CDR3: CASSQEIMGSVKNIQYF
D: .; size: .; V: TRBV25-1; J: TRBJ1-5; DNA: TGTGCCAGCAGTGCTCAGGGGATGGGTCAGCCCCAGCATTTT; CDR3: CASSAQGMGQPQHF
D: .; size: .; V: TRBV5-5; J: TRBJ2-7; DNA: TGTGCCAGCAGCTTCGTGTACGAGCAGTACTTC; CDR3: CASSFVYEQYF
D: .; size: .; V: TRBV11-2; J: TRBJ2-1; DNA: TGTGCCAGCAGCTTAGCAGCAGGGCGGGAGCAGTTCTTC; CDR3: CASSLAAGREQFF
D: .; size: .; V: TRBV7-8; J: TRBJ1-2; DNA: TGTGCCAGCAGCTTAGCGCTGAGCTATGGCTACACCTTC; CDR3: CASSLALSYGYTF
D: .; size: .; V: TRBV27; J: TRBJ2-5; DNA: TGTGCCAGCAGTTCGCCGGGACAAGGTCAAGAGACCCAGTACTTC; CDR3: CASSSPGQGQETQYF
D: .; size: .; V: TRBV9; J: TRBJ2-7; DNA: TGTGCCAGCAGCGTAGGTGGGACGTCATCCTACGAGCAGTACTTC; CDR3: CASSVGGTSSYEQYF
D: TRBD1; size: once; V: TRBV5-4; J: TRBJ2-3; DNA: TGTGCCAGCAGCTTGGCCGGTACAGGGGCCGGCACAGATACGCAGTATTTT; CDR3: CASSLAGTGAGTDTQYF
D: TRBD2; size: .; V: TRBV5-1; J: TRBJ2-2; DNA: TGCGCCAGCAGCTCTACTAGCGGGCCGACCGGGGAGCTGTTTTTT; CDR3: CASSSTSGPTGELFF
D: .; size: .; V: TRBV4-2; J: TRBJ2-7; DNA: TGTGCCAGCAGCCAAGCATCTAGAAGCCTAGGGTACGAGCAGTACTTC; CDR3: CASSQASRSLGYEQYF
D: .; size: .; V: TRBV6-5; J: TRBJ2-7; DNA: TGTGCCAGCAGTTACTCGGGGCGCCTCGCCGCTGAGCAGTACTTC; CDR3: CASSYSGRLAAEQYF
D: .; size: .; V: TRBV6-1; J: TRBJ2-2; DNA: TGTGCCAGCAGTGAACCGGACTTTCAGAACACCGGGGAGCTGTTTTTT; CDR3: CASSEPDFQNTGELFF
D: TRBD1; size: .; V: TRBV19; J: TRBJ1-1; DNA: TGTGCCAGTAGTCATACAGGGGGGGGCACTGAAGCTTTCTTT; CDR3: CASSHTGGGTEAFF
D: TRBD1; size: .; V: TRBV5-1; J: TRBJ2-7; DNA: TGCGCCAGCAGCTTGGAGACAGGGGGCCACGAGCAGTACTTC; CDR3: CASSLETGGHEQYF
D: .; size: .; V: TRBV19; J: TRBJ2-2; DNA: TGTGCCAGTAGTATCGGTCGGGGGGAGCTGTTTTTT; CDR3: CASSIGRGELFF
D: .; size: .; V: TRBV25-1; J: TRBJ1-2; DNA: TGTGCCAGCAGTGAATTTACAGCCATCTATGGCTACACCTTC; CDR3: CASSEFTAIYGYTF
D: .; size: .; V: TRBV10-1; J: TRBJ2-7; DNA: TGCGCCAGCAGTGAGGGCAGGGTAGGAGAGCAGTACTTC; CDR3: CASSEGRVGEQYF
D: .; size: .; V: TRBV6-6; J: TRBJ2-7; DNA: TGTGCCAGCAGTTACGGACCGAGAAGCTCCTACGAGCAGTACTTC; CDR3: CASSYGPRSSYEQYF
D: .; size: .; V: TRBV30; J: TRBJ2-2; DNA: TGTGCCTGGAGCCCGACGGGTAGAACCGGGGAGCTGTTTTTT; CDR3: CAWSPTGRTGELFF
D: .; size: .; V: TRBV18; J: TRBJ1-1; DNA: TGTGCCAGCTCACCAAGGGAGGGTGAAGCTTTCTTT; CDR3: CASSPREGEAFF
D: .; size: .; V: TRBV30; J: TRBJ1-2; DNA: TGTGCCTGGAGCCCCCTTTGGGGCTACACCTTC; CDR3: CAWSPLWGYTF
D: .; size: .; V: TRBV28; J: TRBJ1-2; DNA: TGTGCCAGCCGGAATCCCGGTGGCTACACCTTC; CDR3: CASRNPGGYTF
D: TRBD1; size: .; V: TRBV19; J: TRBJ2-5; DNA: TGTGCCAGTAGTGGACAGGGGGTGACCCAGTACTTC; CDR3: CASSGQGVTQYF